The 21 T cell receptor beta chains reported below all come from one sample, sequenced in a study of T cell responses to AZD1222 COVID-19 vaccine (dated by TCRdb to about 2021). The sample's time point label, decoded: baseline before first vaccination. The library was made by the immunoSEQ multiplex PCR assay. TCRdb carries this immuneACCESS record with in-frame sequences only. Its versions omit some clonotypes, under half of them owing to an unresolved V gene in the studies checked, with the rest unexplained. The table for this sample lists roughly 70,000 clones; roughly 89% of them were counted only once. The top ten constitute about 2.5% of the sample. This sample comprised peripheral blood, obtained on day 0 of AZD1222 vaccination. The receptors originated from an adult in good health.

This sequence joins TRBV10-3 and TRBJ2-7; D is undetermined. Germline values: CDR1 ENHRY, CDR2 SYGVKD. Trimming took 6 bases from V and 2 from J, leaving 5 bases between them. CDR3 length: 11 amino acids. CDR3 bases: TGTGCCATCAGGCAGGCCTACGAGCAGTACTTC. Protein: CAIRQAYEQYF.

This clone came up once. This chain joins TRBV4-1 and TRBJ1-2; a weak D match, TRBD1 (6 bases). The CDR3 runs 12 residues. V was pared by 5 bases and J by 7 bases, with 11 bases between. In germline, CDR1 is MGHRA, CDR2 YSYEKL. In nucleotides, the CDR3 is TGCGCCAGCAGCTGGGGGGGCTCTGGCTACACCTTC. As protein: CASSWGGSGYTF.

The chain links TRBV5-4 to TRBJ1-4, with a tentative D call TRBD1 (5 bases). The CDR3 contains 15 residues. Germline loops: CDR1 SGHNT, CDR2 YYREEE (reference sequence). The germline V and J ends were trimmed by 4 bases and 5 bases, with 15 bases remaining between them. CDR3 DNA: TGTGCCAGCAGCCAGCTCGGAGGGGTGAATGAAAAACTGTTTTTT. Translation: CASSQLGGVNEKLFF.

The chain carries TRBV7-2 and TRBJ1-5; 10 bases fit TRBD1. This CDR3 region has 15 residues. V was clipped by 3 bases and J by 4 bases; unmatched bases: 3. Germline V gene data show CDR1 as SGHTA and CDR2 as FQGNSA. Here the CDR3 reads CASSFRTGGNQPQHF. The CDR3 DNA follows: TGTGCCAGCAGCTTCCGGACAGGGGGGAATCAGCCCCAGCATTTT. Using reference TRBV7-2 and TRBJ1-5 for the parts outside the CDR3, the full variable domain is GAGVSQSPSNKVTEKGKDVELRCDPISGHTALYWYRQSLGQGLEFLIYFQGNSAPDKSGLPSDRFSAERTGGSVSTLTIQRTQQEDSAVYLCASSFRTGGNQPQHFGDGTRLSIL.

The J gene is TRBJ1-1, the V gene TRBV6-5, with 8 bases aligning to TRBD1. Germline assignment: CDR1 MNHEY and CDR2 SVGAGI. This CDR3 is built from 15 residues. V shed 4 bases and J 7 bases; nucleotides not matched to a gene: 11. As DNA, the CDR3 is TGTGCCAGCAGTTCCCCCGGACAGGGACACCTTGAAGCTTTCTTT. This translates into CASSSPGQGHLEAFF.

J is TRBJ1-2 and V is TRBV20-1, with D maybe TRBD1 (5 bases). This CDR3 spans 11 amino acids. Trimming removed 3 bases at V and 7 bases at J, with 9 bases between. CDR1 is DFQATT and CDR2 is SNEGSKA in the germline V gene (reference sequence). CDR3 sequence (DNA): TGCAGTGCTAGCAGGGCCAGTGGCTACACCTTC. It codes for CSASRASGYTF.

This chain uses TRBV27 with TRBJ1-6; maybe TRBD1 (6 bases). Trimming removed 3 bases at V and 13 bases at J, with 19 bases between. This CDR3 contains 15 residues. Germline-derived CDR1 and CDR2 are MNHEY and SMNVEV (reference sequence). The CDR3 DNA follows: TGTGCCAGCAGTTTTTATTTCGGGGGGGGCTATCCCCTCCACTTT. Its protein product is CASSFYFGGGYPLHF.

This sequence joins TRBV6-5 and TRBJ1-5; no definite D call. Germline CDR1 and CDR2: MNHEY and SVGAGI. Trimming removed 7 bases at V and 2 bases at J, with 12 bases between. This CDR3 comprises 14 residues. CDR3 in DNA: TGTGCCAGCACCAATACAGAGGGCAATCAGCCCCAGCATTTT. It is translated as CASTNTEGNQPQHF.

This chain connects TRBV6-5 to TRBJ1-4; D call uncertain. The CDR3 length is 15 residues. Trimming stripped 3 bases from V and 5 bases from J, with 13 bases between. Germline V gives CDR1 MNHEY, CDR2 SVGAGI. The CDR3 nucleotides read TGTGCCAGCAGTTATCGGGTAGGGTGGAATGAAAAACTGTTTTTT. The encoded protein is CASSYRVGWNEKLFF.

This clone was seen once. This chain uses TRBV7-9 with TRBJ1-6; D is undetermined. CDR1 and CDR2 from the germline V gene are SEHNR and FQNEAQ (reference sequence). Between the trimmed V and J ends, which lost 1 base and 8 bases, there was a span of 9 bases. The CDR3 covers 14 residues. CDR3 nucleotides: TGTGCCAGCAGCTTAGAGGGCCCGGATTCACCCCTCCACTTT. Translation gives CASSLEGPDSPLHF.

This clone was recorded once. The V call is TRBV5-6, the J call TRBJ2-3, with TRBD2 matching 14 bases. The CDR3 loop spans 18 amino acids. V lost 0 bases to trimming and J lost 8 bases; unmatched junction nucleotides: 11. Looked up from germline, CDR1 is SGHDT and CDR2 is YYEEEE. CDR3: CASSLAFGTSGRRGTQYF. In DNA form, the CDR3 reads TGTGCCAGCAGCTTGGCATTCGGGACTAGCGGGAGAAGGGGTACGCAGTATTTT.

V and J are TRBV5-5 and TRBJ1-5; maybe TRBD1 (6 bases). CDR1 and CDR2 from the germline V gene are SGHKS and YYEKEE (reference sequence). The CDR3 contains 16 residues. V shed 2 bases and J shed 1 base, with 13 bases lying between them. The CDR3 DNA is TGTGCCAGCAGCTTCACTGCAGGGACAAGCAATCAGCCCCAGCATTTT. This encodes CASSFTAGTSNQPQHF. Supplemented by reference TRBV5-5 and TRBJ1-5, the full variable domain reads DAGVTQSPTHLIKTRGQQVTLRCSPISGHKSVSWYQQVLGQGPQFIFQYYEKEERGRGNFPDRFSARQFPNYSSELNVNALLLGDSALYLCASSFTAGTSNQPQHFGDGTRLSIL.

A single count supports this clone. V and J are TRBV12-3 or TRBV12-4 and TRBJ1-2; maybe TRBD1 (5 bases). The CDR3 has 13 residues. V lost 8 bases, J lost 4 bases, and 14 bases lay in between. Here the CDR3 DNA reads TGTGCCAGCGGCCGGGACGCGGTCTATGGCTACACCTTC. Translating gives CASGRDAVYGYTF.

The V and J genes are TRBV5-8 and TRBJ2-2; D remains ambiguous. The V end lost 0 bases, the J end lost 2 bases, and 8 bases lay between the germline ends. Germline CDR1 SGHTS, CDR2 YDEGEE. The CDR3 is 15 amino acids. For the CDR3, the DNA is TGTGCCAGCAGCTTGGCACAGTTCAACACCGGGGAGCTGTTTTTT. This sequence encodes CASSLAQFNTGELFF.

The chain joins TRBV7-9 to TRBJ1-2, with D unresolved. The ends were cut back, 5 bases at V and 8 bases at J, with 9 bases in the middle. The CDR3 has 11 amino acids. Germline-derived CDR1 and CDR2 are SEHNR and FQNEAQ (reference sequence). CDR3 nucleotides: TGTGCCAGCAGCCCATCGCAGGGCTACACCTTC. Protein sequence: CASSPSQGYTF.

The chain uses TRBV21-1 and TRBJ1-2; TRBD1, the D gene given by the table, was not confirmed from the DNA. TRBV21-1 is listed as a pseudogene. CDR3 size: 16 residues. Here the CDR3 DNA reads TGTGTCAGCAGCCGGGGGGACAGGGGTGAATACTATGGCTACACCTTC. Translated: CVSSRGDRGEYYGYTF.

V gene TRBV9 combines with J gene TRBJ2-5, with D unclear. Looked up from germline, CDR1 is SGDLS and CDR2 is YYNGEE. V was cut by 4 bases and J by 0 bases, with 7 bases left in between. The CDR3 sequence is 13 residues long. CDR3 sequence (DNA): TGTGCCAGCAGCTCAGAAAACCAAGAGACCCAGTACTTC. This translates into CASSSENQETQYF.

This chain links TRBV25-1 with TRBJ2-5; D is ambiguous. This CDR3 comprises 16 residues. The germline V gene encodes CDR1 MGHDK and CDR2 SYGVNS. V lost 0 bases and J lost 5, with 16 bases in between. CDR3 in amino acids: CASSEYETGYGETQYF. The CDR3 DNA reads as TGTGCCAGCAGTGAATACGAGACTGGGTATGGGGAGACCCAGTACTTC.

This rearrangement joins TRBV27 to TRBJ1-5; weak D call: TRBD1 (6 bases). The CDR3 runs 13 residues. Trimming stripped 8 bases from V and 3 bases from J, with 11 bases between. Germline assignment: CDR1 MNHEY and CDR2 SMNVEV (reference sequence). The CDR3 spells CASRQAVNQPQHF. CDR3 nucleotides: TGTGCCAGCCGACAGGCGGTCAATCAGCCCCAGCATTTT.

This chain links TRBV7-3 with TRBJ1-2; TRBD1 agrees at 9 bases. J was trimmed by 2 bases and V by 5 bases; bases with no gene match: 3. CDR3 length: 14 residues. Germline CDR1 SGHTA, CDR2 FQGTGA. CDR3 nucleotides: TGTGCCAGCAGCCCGACAGGGGGGAACTATGGCTACACCTTC. Translation: CASSPTGGNYGYTF.

V is TRBV7-9 and J is TRBJ1-5; TRBD1 agrees at 7 bases. V shed 5 bases and J 2 bases; nucleotides not matched to a gene: 9. The CDR3 sequence is 16 residues long. The germline CDR1 and CDR2 sequences are SEHNR and FQNEAQ (reference sequence). CDR3 coding DNA: TGTGCCAGCAGCCCGATCCGACAGGGCGGCAATCAGCCCCAGCATTTT. Amino acid sequence: CASSPIRQGGNQPQHF.